This is a list of T cell receptor beta chains from one sample in a study of CD8 T cells in Susac syndrome. MiXCR was run by TCRdb on the immunoSEQ multiplex PCR reads, yielding one entry per CDR3 protein. In the table there are roughly 150,000 distinct CDR3 sequences, approximately 93% of which are singletons. Material for sequencing was CD8+ T cells from PBMCs. The receptors derive from a human donor with multiple sclerosis. The CDR3 runs from the conserved cysteine through the conserved F or W. A D gene is named only where the DNA matches it firmly. A clone size is listed for some rows: how often the clone was seen (once, few, many), or a class if it is expanded.

V: TRBV10-3; J: TRBJ1-5; size: NA; D: NA; CDR3: CAISETKLVSNQPQHF; DNA: TGTGCCATCAGTGAGACGAAACTCGTTAGCAATCAGCCCCAGCATTTT
V: TRBV29-1; J: TRBJ1-2; size: NA; D: NA; CDR3: CSVIDDMNYGYTF; DNA: TGCAGCGTGATTGACGACATGAACTATGGCTACACCTTC
V: TRBV3-1; J: TRBJ1-1; size: NA; D: NA; CDR3: CASSQVRGTEAFF; DNA: TGTGCCAGCAGCCAAGTTAGGGGGACTGAAGCTTTCTTT
V: TRBV14; J: TRBJ1-6; size: NA; D: TRBD1; CDR3: CASSSQGRNSPLHF; DNA: TGTGCCAGCAGCTCACAGGGGCGGAATTCACCCCTCCACTTT
V: TRBV12-3/TRBV12-4; J: TRBJ1-1; size: NA; D: TRBD1; CDR3: CASSLWGTEEAFF; DNA: TGTGCCAGCAGTTTATGGGGGACAGAAGAAGCTTTCTTT
V: TRBV24-1; J: TRBJ2-2; size: NA; D: TRBD1; CDR3: CATWGRGRRNTGELFF; DNA: TGTGCCACCTGGGGCAGGGGGCGTCGGAACACCGGGGAGCTGTTTTTT
V: TRBV2; J: TRBJ2-5; size: once; D: NA; CDR3: CACRVGVSGETQYF; DNA: TGTGCCTGCAGGGTCGGCGTGTCCGGGGAGACCCAGTACTTC
V: TRBV19; J: TRBJ1-5; size: NA; D: NA; CDR3: CASSIFRSNQPQHF; DNA: TGTGCCAGTAGTATATTCCGCAGCAATCAGCCCCAGCATTTT
V: TRBV12-3/TRBV12-4; J: TRBJ2-2; size: NA; D: NA; CDR3: CASRTYVRTGELFF; DNA: TGTGCCAGCCGGACTTATGTACGCACCGGGGAGCTGTTTTTT
V: TRBV20-1; J: TRBJ2-7; size: NA; D: TRBD1; CDR3: CSARDRGGFYEQYF; DNA: TGCAGTGCTAGAGATAGAGGGGGCTTCTACGAGCAGTACTTC
V: TRBV4-1; J: TRBJ1-1; size: NA; D: NA; CDR3: CASSQVRGGSEAFF; DNA: TGCGCCAGCAGCCAAGTTAGAGGGGGAAGTGAAGCTTTCTTT
V: TRBV6-5; J: TRBJ2-7; size: NA; D: TRBD1; CDR3: CASSYSGTAYEQYF; DNA: TGTGCCAGCAGTTACTCGGGGACAGCCTACGAGCAGTACTTC
V: TRBV20-1; J: TRBJ2-5; size: NA; D: NA; CDR3: CSARPYSNPGETQYF; DNA: TGCAGTGCTAGACCCTACTCGAACCCTGGGGAGACCCAGTACTTC
V: TRBV9; J: TRBJ1-2; size: NA; D: NA; CDR3: CASSDNTRYTF; DNA: TGTGCCAGCAGCGACAACACTCGCTACACCTTC
V: TRBV6-1; J: TRBJ2-2; size: NA; D: TRBD2; CDR3: CASSELAGGTGELFF; DNA: TGTGCCAGCAGTGAACTAGCGGGGGGCACCGGGGAGCTGTTTTTT
V: TRBV29-1; J: TRBJ2-5; size: NA; D: TRBD2; CDR3: CSVFSGPSGKTQYF; DNA: TGCAGCGTTTTTAGCGGGCCATCGGGGAAGACCCAGTACTTC
V: TRBV4-2; J: TRBJ1-6; size: NA; D: NA; CDR3: CASSQGTELNSPLHF; DNA: TGTGCCAGCAGCCAAGGGACAGAACTTAATTCACCCCTCCACTTT
V: TRBV13; J: TRBJ1-2; size: NA; D: TRBD1; CDR3: CASSLGQGEGYTF; DNA: TGTGCCAGCAGCCTGGGACAGGGCGAGGGCTACACCTTC
V: TRBV29-1; J: TRBJ2-1; size: NA; D: TRBD1; CDR3: CSVEGPGQYKVYNEQFF; DNA: TGCAGCGTTGAAGGCCCGGGACAGTATAAGGTTTACAATGAGCAGTTCTTC
V: TRBV20-1; J: TRBJ1-2; size: NA; D: TRBD1; CDR3: CSAPTGGGYTF; DNA: TGCAGTGCCCCGACAGGGGGTGGCTACACCTTC
V: TRBV19; J: TRBJ1-2; size: NA; D: NA; CDR3: CASLAGTRYGYTF; DNA: TGTGCCAGTCTGGCGGGGACCCGGTATGGCTACACCTTC